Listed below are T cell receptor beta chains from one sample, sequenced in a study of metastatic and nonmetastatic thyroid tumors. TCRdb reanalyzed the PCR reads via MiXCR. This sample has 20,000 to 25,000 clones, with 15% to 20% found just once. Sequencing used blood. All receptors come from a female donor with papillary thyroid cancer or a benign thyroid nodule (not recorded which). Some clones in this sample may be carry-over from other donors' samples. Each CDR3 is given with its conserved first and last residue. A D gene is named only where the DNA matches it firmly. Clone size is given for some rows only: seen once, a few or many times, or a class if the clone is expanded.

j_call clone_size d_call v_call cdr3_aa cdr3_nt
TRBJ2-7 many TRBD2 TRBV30 CAWSQSGRGIYEQYF TGTGCCTGGAGTCAAAGCGGGAGGGGCATCTACGAGCAGTACTTC
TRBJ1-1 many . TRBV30 CAWRRWGKNTEAFF TGTGCCTGGAGGCGGTGGGGCAAGAACACTGAAGCTTTCTTT
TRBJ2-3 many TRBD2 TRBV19 CASSITGTSEVTQYF TGTGCCAGTAGTATCACCGGGACTAGCGAGGTTACGCAGTATTTT
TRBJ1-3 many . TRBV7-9 CASKRSNGNTIYF TGTGCCAGCAAAAGGAGTAATGGAAACACCATATATTTT
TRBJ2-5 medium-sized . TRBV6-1 CASSVAGFETQYF TGTGCCAGCAGTGTTGCAGGGTTTGAGACCCAGTACTTC
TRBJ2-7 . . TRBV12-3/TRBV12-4 CASSLEGFSHEQYF TGTGCCAGCAGTCTGGAGGGCTTTTCCCACGAGCAGTACTTC
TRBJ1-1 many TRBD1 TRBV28 CASTSMGQGRRTEAFF TGTGCCAGCACCTCAATGGGACAGGGAAGGCGCACTGAAGCTTTCTTT
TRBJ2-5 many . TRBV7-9 CAAGGMGNQETQYF TGTGCCGCTGGGGGGATGGGGAACCAAGAGACCCAGTACTTC
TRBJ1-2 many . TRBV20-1 CSALPGQPGYGYTF TGCAGTGCTTTGCCGGGACAACCGGGCTATGGCTACACCTTC
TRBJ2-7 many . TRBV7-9 CASSTSYEQYF TGTGCCAGCAGCACATCCTACGAGCAGTACTTC
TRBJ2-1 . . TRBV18 CATLQGWVLAFFYNEQFF TGTGCCACCCTTCAGGGTTGGGTTTTGGCTTTCTTTTACAATGAGCAGTTCTTC
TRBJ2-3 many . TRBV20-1 CSANREGGGSSDTQYF TGCAGTGCCAATCGAGAAGGCGGGGGCAGCTCAGATACGCAGTATTTT
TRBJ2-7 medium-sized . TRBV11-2 CASSLVIGTSYEQYF TGTGCCAGCAGCTTAGTAATTGGGACTTCCTACGAGCAGTACTTC
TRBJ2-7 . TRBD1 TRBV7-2 CASSSPGQYYEQYF TGTGCCAGCAGCTCCCCGGGACAGTACTACGAGCAGTACTTC
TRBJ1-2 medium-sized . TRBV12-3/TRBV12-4 CASSLLGFDGYTF TGTGCCAGCAGTTTATTAGGGTTCGATGGCTACACCTTC
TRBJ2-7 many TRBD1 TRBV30 CAWSAPPTGWYEQYF TGTGCCTGGAGTGCCCCCCCGACAGGGTGGTACGAGCAGTACTTC